Sequencing of this T cell receptor beta chain was carried out in a study of blood T cell repertoires in COVID-19. Study details: Donors in the United States, Italy and Spain gave samples during acute or convalescent COVID-19.

The repertoire was sequenced with immunoSEQ multiplex PCR; TCRdb's copy has only in-frame clones and lacks some. The table has 400,000 to 450,000 clones, about 90% seen once. Recruited during active infection, patients (from Seattle) were subsequently followed longitudinally. Trimming removed 5 bases from V and 7 bases from J, with 21 bases in between. This CDR3 comprises 16 residues. Germline lookup yields CDR1 SGHAT and CDR2 FQNNGV. The clonotype was recovered from a man younger than 35 with COVID-19, enrolled during active disease. Sequenced sample: peripheral blood. The chain joins TRBV11-2 to TRBJ2-4; possible D gene TRBD1, 6 bases. Here the CDR3 DNA reads TGTGCCAGCAGCCACGGGACAAGCCCTCAATGGAACATTCAGTACTTC. It translates to CASSHGTSPQWNIQYF.